One TCR beta chain is described in this entry. Per the authors' pipeline: Amplified reference gene primers provided the basis for estimating nucleated cell counts. Sequencing used immunoSEQ multiplex PCR; TCRdb keeps in-frame clones, though not all of them. V, J and clone size reflect that table, while D and trimming were determined from the DNA. The sample has 130,000 to 150,000 clones, about nine tenths seen once. This specimen belongs to a study of blood T cell repertoires in COVID-19. Study as a whole: From the United States, Italy and Spain came samples of acute and convalescent COVID-19. PBMCs, B-cell-depleted T cells, or T cells provided the cDNA or gDNA that made up the material.

V was shortened by 5 bases and J by 2 bases, with 14 bases between the two germline ends. The CDR3 sequence is 15 residues long. CDR1 and CDR2 (germline): LNHDA, SQIVND (reference sequence). V gene TRBV19 combines with J gene TRBJ2-3; D perhaps matches TRBD1 (5 bases). Sequencing was carried out using peripheral blood. The source is a woman between 50 and 59 years old with acute or convalescent COVID-19. In nucleotides, the CDR3 is TGTGCCAGTAGTGCAGGGTTTCTGGTCACAGATACGCAGTATTTT. Its translation: CASSAGFLVTDTQYF.